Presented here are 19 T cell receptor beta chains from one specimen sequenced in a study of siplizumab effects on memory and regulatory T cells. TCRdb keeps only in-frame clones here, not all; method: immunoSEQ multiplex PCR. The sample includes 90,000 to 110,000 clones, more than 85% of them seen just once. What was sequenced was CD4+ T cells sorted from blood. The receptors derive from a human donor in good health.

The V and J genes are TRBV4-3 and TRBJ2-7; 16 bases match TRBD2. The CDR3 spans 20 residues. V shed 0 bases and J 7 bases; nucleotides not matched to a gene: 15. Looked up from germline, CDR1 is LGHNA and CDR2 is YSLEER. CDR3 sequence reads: CASSQDPPGGLAGGPGEQYF. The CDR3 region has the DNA TGCGCCAGCAGCCAAGATCCCCCAGGGGGACTAGCGGGAGGGCCGGGGGAGCAGTACTTC.

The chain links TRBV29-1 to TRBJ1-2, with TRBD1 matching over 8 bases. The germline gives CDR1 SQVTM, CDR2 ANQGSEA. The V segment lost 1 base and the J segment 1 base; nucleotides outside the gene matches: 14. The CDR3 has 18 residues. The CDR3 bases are TGCAGCGTTGAAGGGGGGGGCGGTCGGACAGGGCTTAACTATGGCTACACCTTC. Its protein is CSVEGGGGRTGLNYGYTF.

CDR3 DNA sequence: TGTGCCAGCAGCGTAGGGGTCCCAGGGACCTACGAGCAGTACTTC. This codes for CASSVGVPGTYEQYF. The rearrangement links TRBV9 to TRBJ2-7, with D perhaps TRBD1 (5 bases). Germline CDR1 is SGDLS and CDR2 is YYNGEE. The germline V and J ends were trimmed by 0 bases and 2 bases, with 12 bases remaining between them. This CDR3 comprises 15 residues.

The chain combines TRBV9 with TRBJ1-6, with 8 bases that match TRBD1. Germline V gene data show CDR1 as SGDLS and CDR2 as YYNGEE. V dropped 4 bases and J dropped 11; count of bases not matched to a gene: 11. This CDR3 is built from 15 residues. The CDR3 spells CASSLGQGLTAPLHF. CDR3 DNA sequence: TGTGCCAGCAGCCTCGGACAGGGCCTGACCGCACCCCTCCACTTT.

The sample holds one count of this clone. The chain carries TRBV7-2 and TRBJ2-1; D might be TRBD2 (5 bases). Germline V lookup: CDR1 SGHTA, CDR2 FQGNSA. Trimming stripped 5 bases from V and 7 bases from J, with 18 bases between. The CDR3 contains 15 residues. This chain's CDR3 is CASSPPTSTRNEQFF. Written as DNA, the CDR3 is TGTGCCAGCAGCCCCCCGACCAGCACTAGGAATGAGCAGTTCTTC.

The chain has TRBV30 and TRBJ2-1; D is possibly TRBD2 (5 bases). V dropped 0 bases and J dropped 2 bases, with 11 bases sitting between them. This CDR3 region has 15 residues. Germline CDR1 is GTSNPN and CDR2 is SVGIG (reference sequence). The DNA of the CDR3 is TGTGCCTGGAGTGTACTAGGCGTTGCCTACAATGAGCAGTTCTTC. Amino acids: CAWSVLGVAYNEQFF.

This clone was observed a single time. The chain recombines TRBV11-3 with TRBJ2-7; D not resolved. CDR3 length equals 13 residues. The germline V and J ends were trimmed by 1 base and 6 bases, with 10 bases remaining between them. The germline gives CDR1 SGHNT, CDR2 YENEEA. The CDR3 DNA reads TGTGCCAGCAGCTTAGCACCGGCGGTCGAGCAGTACTTC. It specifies CASSLAPAVEQYF.

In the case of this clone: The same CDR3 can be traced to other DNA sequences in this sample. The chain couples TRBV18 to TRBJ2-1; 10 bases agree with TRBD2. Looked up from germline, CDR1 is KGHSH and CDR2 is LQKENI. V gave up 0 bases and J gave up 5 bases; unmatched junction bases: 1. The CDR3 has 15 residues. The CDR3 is CASSPPSGRDNEQFF. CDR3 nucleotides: TGTGCCAGCTCACCACCGAGCGGGAGGGACAATGAGCAGTTCTTC. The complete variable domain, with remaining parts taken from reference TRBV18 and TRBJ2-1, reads NAGVMQNPRHLVRRRGQEARLRCSPMKGHSHVYWYRQLPEEGLKFMVYLQKENIIDESGMPKERFSAEFPKEGPSILRIQQVVRGDSAAYFCASSPPSGRDNEQFFGPGTRLTVL.

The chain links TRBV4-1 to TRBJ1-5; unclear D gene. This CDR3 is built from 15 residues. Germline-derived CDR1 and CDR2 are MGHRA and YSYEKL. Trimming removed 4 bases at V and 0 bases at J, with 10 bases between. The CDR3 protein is CASSRGFGSNQPQHF. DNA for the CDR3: TGCGCCAGCAGCCGGGGTTTTGGTAGCAATCAGCCCCAGCATTTT.

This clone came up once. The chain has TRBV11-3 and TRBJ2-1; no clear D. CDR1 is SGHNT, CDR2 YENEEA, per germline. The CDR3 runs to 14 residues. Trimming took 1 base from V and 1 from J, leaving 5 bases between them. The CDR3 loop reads CASSLAGSYNEQFF. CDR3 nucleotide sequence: TGTGCCAGCAGCTTAGCAGGTTCCTACAATGAGCAGTTCTTC.

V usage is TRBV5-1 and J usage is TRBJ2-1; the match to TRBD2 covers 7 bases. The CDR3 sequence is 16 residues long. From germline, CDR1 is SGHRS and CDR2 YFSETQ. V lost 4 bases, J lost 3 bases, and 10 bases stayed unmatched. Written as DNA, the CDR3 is TGCGCCAGCAGCATTACCGGGGGGTCCGGCTACAATGAGCAGTTCTTC. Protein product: CASSITGGSGYNEQFF.

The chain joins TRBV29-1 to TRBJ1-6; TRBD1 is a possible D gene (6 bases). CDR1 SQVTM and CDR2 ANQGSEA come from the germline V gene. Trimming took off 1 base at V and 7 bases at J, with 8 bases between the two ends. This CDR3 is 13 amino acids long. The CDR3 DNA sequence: TGCAGCGTTGAAGGGACAGCCAATTCACCCCTCCACTTT. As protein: CSVEGTANSPLHF.

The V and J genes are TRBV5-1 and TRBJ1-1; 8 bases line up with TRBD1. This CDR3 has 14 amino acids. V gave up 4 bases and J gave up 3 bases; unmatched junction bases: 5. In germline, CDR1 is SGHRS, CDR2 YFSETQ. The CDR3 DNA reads TGCGCCAGCAGCAAACAGGGGGGTGACACTGAAGCTTTCTTT. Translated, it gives CASSKQGGDTEAFF. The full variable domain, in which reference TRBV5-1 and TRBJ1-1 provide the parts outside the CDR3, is KAGVTQTPRYLIKTRGQQVTLSCSPISGHRSVSWYQQTPGQGLQFLFEYFSETQRNKGNFPGRFSGRQFSNSRSEMNVSTLELGDSALYLCASSKQGGDTEAFFGQGTRLTVV.

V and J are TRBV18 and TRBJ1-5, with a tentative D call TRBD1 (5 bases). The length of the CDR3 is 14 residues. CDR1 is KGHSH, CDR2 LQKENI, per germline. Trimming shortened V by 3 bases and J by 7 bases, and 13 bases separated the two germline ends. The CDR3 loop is CASSPAGFWQPQHF. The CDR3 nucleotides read TGTGCCAGCTCACCGGCAGGGTTTTGGCAGCCCCAGCATTTT.

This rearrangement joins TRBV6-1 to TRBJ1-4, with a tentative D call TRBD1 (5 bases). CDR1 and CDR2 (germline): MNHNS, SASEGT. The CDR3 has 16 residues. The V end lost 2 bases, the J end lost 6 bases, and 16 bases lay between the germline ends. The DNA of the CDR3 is TGTGCCAGCAGTGAAAGCCGGGGCGATTTAGATGAAAAACTGTTTTTT. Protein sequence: CASSESRGDLDEKLFF.

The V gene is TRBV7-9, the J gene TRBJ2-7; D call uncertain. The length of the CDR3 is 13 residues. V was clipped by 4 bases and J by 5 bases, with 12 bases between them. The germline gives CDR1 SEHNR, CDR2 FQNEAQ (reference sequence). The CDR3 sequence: CASSSAGFHEQYF. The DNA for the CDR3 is TGTGCCAGCAGCTCGGCCGGGTTCCACGAGCAGTACTTC.

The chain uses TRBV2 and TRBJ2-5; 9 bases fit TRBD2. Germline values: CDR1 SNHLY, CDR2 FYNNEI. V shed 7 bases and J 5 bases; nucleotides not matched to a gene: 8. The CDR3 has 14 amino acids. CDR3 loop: CASKLSGGSETQYF. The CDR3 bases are TGTGCCAGCAAACTAAGCGGGGGGTCCGAGACCCAGTACTTC. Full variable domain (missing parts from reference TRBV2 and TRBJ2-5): EPEVTQTPSHQVTQMGQEVILRCVPISNHLYFYWYRQILGQKVEFLVSFYNNEISEKSEIFDDQFSVERPDGSNFTLKIRSTKLEDSAMYFCASKLSGGSETQYFGPGTRLLVL.

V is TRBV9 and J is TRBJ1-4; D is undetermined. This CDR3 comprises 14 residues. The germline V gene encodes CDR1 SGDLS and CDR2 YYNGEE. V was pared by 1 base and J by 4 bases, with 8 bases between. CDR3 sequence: CASSVTADNEKLFF. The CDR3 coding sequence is TGTGCCAGCAGCGTAACGGCGGATAATGAAAAACTGTTTTTT.

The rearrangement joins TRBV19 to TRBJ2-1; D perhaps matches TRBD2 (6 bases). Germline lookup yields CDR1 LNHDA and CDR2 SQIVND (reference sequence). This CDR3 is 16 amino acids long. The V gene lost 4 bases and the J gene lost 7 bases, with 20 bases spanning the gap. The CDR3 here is CASSKPPRRERNEQFF. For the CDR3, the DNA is TGTGCCAGTAGTAAGCCCCCCAGGCGGGAAAGGAATGAGCAGTTCTTC. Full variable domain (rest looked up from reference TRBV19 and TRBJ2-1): DGGITQSPKYLFRKEGQNVTLSCEQNLNHDAMYWYRQDPGQGLRLIYYSQIVNDFQKGDIAEGYSVSREKKESFPLTVTSAQKNPTAFYLCASSKPPRRERNEQFFGPGTRLTVL.